This T cell receptor beta chain was sequenced for a study of B cell selection in AIRE deficiency. Overall study findings and caveats: Around 31% of healthy-donor shared Treg TCRbeta sequences appeared in patient Tconv cells. AIRE-deficient Tconv and Treg repertoires matched healthy donors in TCRBV, CDR3 length, diversity. Shared Treg sequences had shorter CDR3s, biased toward rearrangements with few non-templated insertions. With only TCRbeta sequenced, under 45% of shared healthy Treg sequences overlapped Tconv.

CD4+CD127+ cells were sorted as the conventional CD4 T cells. Of note for this clone: The target antigen is unknown.

Clones were sequenced by immunoSEQ multiplex PCR, and TCRdb holds only the in-frame ones, with some missing. The sample lists over 20,000 clones, roughly 98% seen once, with over 0.15% in the top ten. The CDR3 is 17 residues long. CDR1 is MDHEN, CDR2 SYDVKM, per germline. V lost 6 bases, J lost 5 bases, and 23 bases lay in between. Sequenced sample: conventional CD4+ T cells sorted from PBMCs. The receptor comes from a human donor with AIRE deficiency. The chain uses TRBV28 and TRBJ2-1; D is ambiguous. This chain's CDR3 is CASRIWGRLRSNNEQFF. In nucleotides, the CDR3 is TGTGCCAGCAGGATTTGGGGTAGGCTACGAAGCAACAATGAGCAGTTCTTC. Drawing the rest from reference TRBV28 and TRBJ2-1, the complete variable domain is DVKVTQSSRYLVKRTGEKVFLECVQDMDHENMFWYRQDPGLGLRLIYFSYDVKMKEKGDIPEGYSVSREKKERFSLILESASTNQTSMYLCASRIWGRLRSNNEQFFGPGTRLTVL.